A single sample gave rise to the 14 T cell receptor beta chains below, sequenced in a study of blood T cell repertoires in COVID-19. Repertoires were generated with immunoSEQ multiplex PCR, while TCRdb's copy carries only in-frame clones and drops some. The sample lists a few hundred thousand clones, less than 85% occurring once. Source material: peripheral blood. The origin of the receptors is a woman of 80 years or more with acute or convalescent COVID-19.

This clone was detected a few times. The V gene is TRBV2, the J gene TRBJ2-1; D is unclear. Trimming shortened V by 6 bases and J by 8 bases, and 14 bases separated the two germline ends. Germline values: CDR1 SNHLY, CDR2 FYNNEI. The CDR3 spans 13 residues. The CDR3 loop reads CASRLVGSHEQFF. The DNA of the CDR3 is TGTGCCAGCAGGCTAGTCGGGTCCCATGAGCAGTTCTTC. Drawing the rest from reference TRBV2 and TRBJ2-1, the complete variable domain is EPEVTQTPSHQVTQMGQEVILRCVPISNHLYFYWYRQILGQKVEFLVSFYNNEISEKSEIFDDQFSVERPDGSNFTLKIRSTKLEDSAMYFCASRLVGSHEQFFGPGTRLTVL.

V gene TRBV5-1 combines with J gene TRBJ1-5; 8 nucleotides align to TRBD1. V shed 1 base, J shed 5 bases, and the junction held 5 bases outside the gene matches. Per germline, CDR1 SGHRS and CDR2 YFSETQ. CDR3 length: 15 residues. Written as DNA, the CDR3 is TGCGCCAGCAGCTTGCTCGGGACAGGAGATCAGCCCCAGCATTTT. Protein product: CASSLLGTGDQPQHF.

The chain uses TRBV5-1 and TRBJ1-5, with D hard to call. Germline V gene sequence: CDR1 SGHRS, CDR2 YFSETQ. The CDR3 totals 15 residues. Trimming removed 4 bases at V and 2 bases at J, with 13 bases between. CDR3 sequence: CASSVGSLRNQPQHF. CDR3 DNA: TGCGCCAGCAGCGTGGGTAGCCTCCGCAATCAGCCCCAGCATTTT.

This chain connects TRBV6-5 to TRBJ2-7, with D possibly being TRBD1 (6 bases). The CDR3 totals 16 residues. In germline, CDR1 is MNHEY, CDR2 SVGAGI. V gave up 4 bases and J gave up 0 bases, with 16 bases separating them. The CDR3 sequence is CASSSPRRGSSYEQYF. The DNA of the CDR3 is TGTGCCAGCAGTTCGCCTCGTAGGGGGAGCTCCTACGAGCAGTACTTC.

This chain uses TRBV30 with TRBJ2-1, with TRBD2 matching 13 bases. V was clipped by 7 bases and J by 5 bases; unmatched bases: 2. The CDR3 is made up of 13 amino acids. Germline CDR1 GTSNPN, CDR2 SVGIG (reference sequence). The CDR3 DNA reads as TGTGCCTATGGGACTAGCGGGGACAATGAGCAGTTCTTC. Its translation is CAYGTSGDNEQFF.

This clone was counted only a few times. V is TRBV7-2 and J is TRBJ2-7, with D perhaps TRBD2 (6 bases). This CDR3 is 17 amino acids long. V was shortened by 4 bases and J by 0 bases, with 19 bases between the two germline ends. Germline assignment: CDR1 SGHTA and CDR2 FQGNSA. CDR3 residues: CASSSFGAGRLSYEQYF. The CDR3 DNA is TGTGCCAGCAGCTCCTTTGGGGCGGGGCGCCTCTCCTACGAGCAGTACTTC.

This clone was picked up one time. The CDR3 DNA sequence: TGTGCCAGCAATGGACAGGGGATCTCCTACGAGCAGTACTTC. Translated, it gives CASNGQGISYEQYF. The chain couples TRBV25-1 to TRBJ2-7; TRBD1 matches at 9 bases. Germline CDR1 is MGHDK and CDR2 is SYGVNS. CDR3 length: 14 residues. The V gene end was trimmed by 7 bases and the J gene end by 0 bases; junction bases not matched to a gene: 4.

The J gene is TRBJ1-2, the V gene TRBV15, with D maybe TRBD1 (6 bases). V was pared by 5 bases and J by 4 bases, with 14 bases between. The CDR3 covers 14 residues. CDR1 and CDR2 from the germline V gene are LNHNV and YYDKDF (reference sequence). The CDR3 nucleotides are TGTGCCACCAGCCGGGGGGGCGAAAGCTATGGCTACACCTTC. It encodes CATSRGGESYGYTF.

CDR3 loop: CASSLRDSSYEQYF. The CDR3, as DNA: TGTGCCAGCAGCTTACGGGACAGCTCCTACGAGCAGTACTTC. This sequence joins TRBV5-5 and TRBJ2-7, with 7 bases fitting TRBD1. The CDR3 spans 14 residues. Trimming cost V 2 bases and J 0 bases; bases outside gene matches: 2. Germline-derived CDR1 and CDR2 are SGHKS and YYEKEE (reference sequence).

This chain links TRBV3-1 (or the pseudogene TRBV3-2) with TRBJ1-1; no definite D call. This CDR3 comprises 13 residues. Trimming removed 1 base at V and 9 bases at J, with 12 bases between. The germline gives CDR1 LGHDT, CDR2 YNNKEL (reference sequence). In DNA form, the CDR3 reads TGTGCCAGCAGCCAAGGGGGAGGGAATCAAGCTTTCTTT. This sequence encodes CASSQGGGNQAFF.

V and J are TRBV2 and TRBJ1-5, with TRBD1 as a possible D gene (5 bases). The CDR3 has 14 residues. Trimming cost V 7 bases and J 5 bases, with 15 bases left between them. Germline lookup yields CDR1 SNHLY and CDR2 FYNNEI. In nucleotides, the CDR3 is TGTGCCAGCACCTACCAGGGACTTTATCAGCCCCAGCATTTT. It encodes CASTYQGLYQPQHF.

Here the CDR3 reads CASSSRQGANYGYTF. CDR3 nucleotide sequence: TGTGCCAGCAGCTCAAGACAGGGCGCTAACTATGGCTACACCTTC. The chain uses TRBV7-2 and TRBJ1-2; 7 bases are a match to TRBD1. Germline CDR1 SGHTA, CDR2 FQGNSA. After removal of 4 bases from V and 0 bases from J, the junction contained 5 bases not matched to a gene. The CDR3 sequence is 15 residues long.

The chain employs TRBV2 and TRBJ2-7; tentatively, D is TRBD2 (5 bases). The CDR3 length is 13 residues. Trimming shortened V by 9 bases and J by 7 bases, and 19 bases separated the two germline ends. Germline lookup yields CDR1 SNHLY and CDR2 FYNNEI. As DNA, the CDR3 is TGTGCCAGGTCACTAGATTTATCGGGTGAGCAGTACTTC. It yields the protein CARSLDLSGEQYF.

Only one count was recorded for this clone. The CDR3 is CASSLGQNQETQYF. The CDR3 region has the DNA TGTGCCAGCAGCTTAGGACAGAATCAAGAGACCCAGTACTTC. V gene TRBV7-9 combines with J gene TRBJ2-5, with a possible D match to TRBD1 (5 bases). V gave up 1 base and J gave up 2 bases, with 8 bases separating them. This CDR3 contains 14 residues. The V gene's germline CDR1 is SEHNR and CDR2 FQNEAQ (reference sequence).